These 21 T cell receptor beta chains came from one sample sequenced in a study of cytomegalovirus exposure and HLA in healthy donors. Use of 60 Vbeta and 13 Jbeta primers characterized the PCR. Libraries were prepared by immunoSEQ multiplex PCR; TCRdb keeps only in-frame clonotypes and omits some of them. The sample yields 150,000 to 200,000 clones, 65% to 85% seen once. Sequenced: PBMCs. These receptors were taken from a male donor in good health and CMV-seropositive.

This clone is a singleton in its sample. This sequence joins TRBV5-1 and TRBJ2-3; 9 bases are shared with TRBD2. This CDR3 spans 20 amino acids. Germline values: CDR1 SGHRS, CDR2 YFSETQ. J was trimmed by 0 bases and V by 3 bases; bases with no gene match: 17. This CDR3 is CASSSGAGGPLEPSTDTQYF. In DNA form, the CDR3 reads TGCGCCAGCAGCTCGGGCGCGGGAGGGCCCCTCGAGCCTAGCACAGATACGCAGTATTTT.

In its sample, this clone was seen once. The chain carries TRBV4-3 and TRBJ1-6; TRBD1 aligns across 11 bases. Germline CDR1 reads LGHNA; CDR2 reads YSLEER. The CDR3 is made up of 18 amino acids. Germline trimming cut 1 base from V and 9 bases from J; bases unmatched to any gene: 11. The CDR3 is CASSQGRWTGGRSSPLHF. In DNA form, the CDR3 reads TGCGCCAGCAGCCAAGGTCGGTGGACAGGGGGCAGGAGTTCACCCCTCCACTTT.

This clone was seen just once. The gene calls are TRBV9 and TRBJ1-1; D perhaps matches TRBD1 (6 bases). V was trimmed by 0 bases and J by 5 bases, leaving 17 bases between them. Germline V gene lookup returns CDR1 SGDLS and CDR2 YYNGEE. This CDR3 contains 16 residues. CDR3 bases: TGTGCCAGCAGCGTAGCACTCGGGGGGCAAGGAACTGAAGCTTTCTTT. This translates into CASSVALGGQGTEAFF.

The J gene is TRBJ2-7, the V gene TRBV5-1, with D perhaps matching TRBD2 (6 bases). CDR1 SGHRS and CDR2 YFSETQ come from the germline V gene. There are 14 residues in the CDR3. The V end lost 6 bases, the J end lost 2 bases, and 15 bases lay between the germline ends. As DNA, the CDR3 is TGCGCCAGCAAACCGGGACTGGGCACCTACGAGCAGTACTTC. Amino acid sequence: CASKPGLGTYEQYF. Drawing the rest from reference TRBV5-1 and TRBJ2-7, the complete variable domain is KAGVTQTPRYLIKTRGQQVTLSCSPISGHRSVSWYQQTPGQGLQFLFEYFSETQRNKGNFPGRFSGRQFSNSRSEMNVSTLELGDSALYLCASKPGLGTYEQYFGPGTRLTVT.

Regarding this clone: An end of the junction does not agree with germline; a read error may underlie this. The chain employs TRBV7-9 and TRBJ2-5; D gene uncertain. This CDR3 is 16 amino acids long. Germline values: CDR1 SEHNR, CDR2 FQNEAQ (reference sequence). This chain's CDR3 is CSSSSAHMGRKETQYF. CDR3 bases: TGTTCCAGCAGCTCAGCGCATATGGGCCGAAAAGAGACCCAGTACTTC.

This sequence joins TRBV30 and TRBJ1-4, with a tentative D call TRBD1 (6 bases). From germline, CDR1 is GTSNPN and CDR2 SVGIG (reference sequence). CDR3 length: 15 residues. With 3 bases removed from V and 2 bases from J, the gap between germline ends came to 13 bases. The CDR3 spells CAWSHRESTNEKLFF. DNA of the CDR3: TGTGCCTGGAGCCACAGGGAGTCGACTAATGAAAAACTGTTTTTT.

The V call is TRBV18, the J call TRBJ2-5; D ambiguous. Trimming shortened V by 4 bases and J by 3 bases, and 3 bases separated the two germline ends. The CDR3 has 11 amino acids. CDR1 is KGHSH and CDR2 is LQKENI in the germline V gene. For the CDR3, the DNA is TGTGCCAGCTCACTTAAAGAGACCCAGTACTTC. This codes for CASSLKETQYF. Together with reference TRBV18 and TRBJ2-5, the CDR3 gives the full variable domain: NAGVMQNPRHLVRRRGQEARLRCSPMKGHSHVYWYRQLPEEGLKFMVYLQKENIIDESGMPKERFSAEFPKEGPSILRIQQVVRGDSAAYFCASSLKETQYFGPGTRLLVL.

This chain joins TRBV6-5 and TRBJ1-5, with 8 bases that match TRBD1. The ends lost 6 bases at V and 1 base at J; junction bases unmatched: 5. CDR1 is MNHEY, CDR2 SVGAGI, per germline. The CDR3 loop spans 15 amino acids. The CDR3: CASSLDRASNQPQHF. The CDR3 nucleotides are TGTGCCAGCAGCCTGGACAGGGCAAGCAATCAGCCCCAGCATTTT.

CDR3 protein: CASSLQGANDSPLHF. CDR3 sequence (DNA): TGCGCCAGCAGCCTACAGGGGGCTAACGATTCACCCCTCCACTTT. V is TRBV5-1 and J is TRBJ1-6; 9 bases line up with TRBD1. The germline V gene has CDR1 SGHRS and CDR2 YFSETQ. Trimming took 4 bases from V and 8 from J; bases not matched to a gene: 7. The CDR3 consists of 15 residues.

To note about this clone: A read error may account for a junction end that differs from germline. The chain recombines TRBV7-7 with TRBJ2-5; TRBD1 matches at 7 bases. CDR1 is SSHAT, CDR2 FNYEAQ, per germline (reference sequence). The CDR3 covers 15 residues. CDR3 sequence reads: CASSLFPDREETQYF. The CDR3, as DNA: TGTGCTAGCAGCTTATTCCCCGACAGGGAAGAGACCCAGTACTTC.

The genes are TRBV29-1 and TRBJ1-1; tentatively, D is TRBD1 (5 bases). CDR1 is SQVTM and CDR2 is ANQGSEA in the germline V gene. This CDR3 has 11 amino acids. V was clipped by 5 bases and J by 5 bases, with 9 bases between them. The CDR3 region has the DNA TGCAGCGTTCAAGGGGCAACTGAAGCTTTCTTT. It specifies CSVQGATEAFF.

In this sample, this clone turned up once. V and J are TRBV28 and TRBJ2-7; 7 bases are shared with TRBD1. V was pared by 6 bases and J by 3 bases, with 8 bases of the junction left unmatched. This CDR3 spans 14 amino acids. Germline values: CDR1 MDHEN, CDR2 SYDVKM. CDR3: CASSLGQVNYEQYF. CDR3 nucleotides: TGTGCCAGCAGCCTCGGACAGGTGAACTACGAGCAGTACTTC. Full variable domain (missing parts from reference TRBV28 and TRBJ2-7): DVKVTQSSRYLVKRTGEKVFLECVQDMDHENMFWYRQDPGLGLRLIYFSYDVKMKEKGDIPEGYSVSREKKERFSLILESASTNQTSMYLCASSLGQVNYEQYFGPGTRLTVT.

V usage is TRBV14 and J usage is TRBJ2-1; a weak D match, TRBD1 (6 bases). Germline CDR1 SGHDN, CDR2 FVKESK. The CDR3 runs to 15 residues. The germline V and J ends were trimmed by 4 bases and 9 bases, with 19 bases remaining between them. The CDR3 loop reads CASSPWGPRGGEQFF. CDR3 in DNA: TGTGCCAGCAGCCCCTGGGGGCCCCGGGGCGGTGAGCAGTTCTTC.

The rearrangement links TRBV27 to TRBJ1-5; possibly TRBD1 for D (5 bases). V gave up 1 base and J gave up 7 bases, with 11 bases separating them. Germline V CDR1 and CDR2: MNHEY, SMNVEV (reference sequence). The CDR3 length is 14 residues. This CDR3 reads CASSLLGEGQPQHF. The CDR3 nucleotides read TGTGCCAGCAGTTTATTGGGGGAGGGGCAGCCCCAGCATTTT.

The rearrangement uses TRBV5-1 and TRBJ2-3, with a tentative D call TRBD2 (6 bases). Germline CDR1 reads SGHRS; CDR2 reads YFSETQ. Trimming left V 4 bases short and J 0 bases short, with 6 bases between. This CDR3 is 13 amino acids long. The CDR3 is CASSGGSTDTQYF. CDR3 DNA: TGCGCCAGCAGCGGGGGGAGCACAGATACGCAGTATTTT.

The chain combines TRBV5-1 with TRBJ2-3; 11 nucleotides line up with TRBD2. The CDR3 is made up of 16 amino acids. CDR1 and CDR2 (germline): SGHRS, YFSETQ. Trimming cost V 4 bases and J 1 base; bases outside gene matches: 5. The CDR3: CASSPGTSGGTDTQYF. CDR3 sequence (DNA): TGCGCCAGCAGCCCGGGGACTAGCGGAGGCACAGATACGCAGTATTTT. The full variable domain, with the rest looked up from reference TRBV5-1 and TRBJ2-3, is KAGVTQTPRYLIKTRGQQVTLSCSPISGHRSVSWYQQTPGQGLQFLFEYFSETQRNKGNFPGRFSGRQFSNSRSEMNVSTLELGDSALYLCASSPGTSGGTDTQYFGPGTRLTVL.

This clone came up once. V gene TRBV5-1 combines with J gene TRBJ1-2; 7 nucleotides agree with TRBD1. CDR1 is SGHRS and CDR2 is YFSETQ in the germline V gene. Trimming took 0 bases from V and 7 from J; bases not matched to a gene: 9. CDR3 length: 15 amino acids. CDR3: CASSLAEGGSSGYTF. In DNA form, the CDR3 reads TGCGCCAGCAGCTTGGCCGAAGGGGGCTCGTCTGGCTACACCTTC.

The rearrangement uses TRBV30 and TRBJ2-5, with D unclear. Germline assignment: CDR1 GTSNPN and CDR2 SVGIG (reference sequence). The CDR3 is 12 residues long. V dropped 1 base and J dropped 5 bases, with 8 bases sitting between them. CDR3 sequence reads: CAWSGVRETQYF. For the CDR3, the DNA is TGTGCCTGGAGTGGAGTGAGGGAGACCCAGTACTTC.

The chain joins TRBV5-6 to TRBJ2-5, with 9 bases lining up with TRBD1. The V segment lost 3 bases and the J segment 4 bases; nucleotides outside the gene matches: 13. The length of the CDR3 is 17 residues. Germline V gene data show CDR1 as SGHDT and CDR2 as YYEEEE. The CDR3 coding sequence is TGTGCCAGCAGCTCAGGGACAGGGACCCTCGTAGGAGAGACCCAGTACTTC. This sequence encodes CASSSGTGTLVGETQYF.

V is TRBV6-5 and J is TRBJ2-3; 11 bases line up with TRBD2. The germline V gene has CDR1 MNHEY and CDR2 SVGAGI. The CDR3 totals 15 residues. The trim removed 3 bases at V and 5 bases at J, leaving 4 bases unmatched. The CDR3 sequence: CASSYSGRAIDTQYF. The CDR3 nucleotides are TGTGCCAGCAGTTATAGCGGGAGGGCCATAGATACGCAGTATTTT.

Worth noting for this clone: A junction boundary mismatches the germline segment, possibly from a read error. The J gene is TRBJ2-5, the V gene TRBV7-7; TRBD1 aligns across 7 bases. The CDR3 is 12 amino acids. Germline loops: CDR1 SSHAT, CDR2 FNYEAQ (reference sequence). The CDR3 DNA is TGTGCTAGCAGAGGGGGCGGAGAGACCCAGTACTTC. It translates to CASRGGGETQYF.